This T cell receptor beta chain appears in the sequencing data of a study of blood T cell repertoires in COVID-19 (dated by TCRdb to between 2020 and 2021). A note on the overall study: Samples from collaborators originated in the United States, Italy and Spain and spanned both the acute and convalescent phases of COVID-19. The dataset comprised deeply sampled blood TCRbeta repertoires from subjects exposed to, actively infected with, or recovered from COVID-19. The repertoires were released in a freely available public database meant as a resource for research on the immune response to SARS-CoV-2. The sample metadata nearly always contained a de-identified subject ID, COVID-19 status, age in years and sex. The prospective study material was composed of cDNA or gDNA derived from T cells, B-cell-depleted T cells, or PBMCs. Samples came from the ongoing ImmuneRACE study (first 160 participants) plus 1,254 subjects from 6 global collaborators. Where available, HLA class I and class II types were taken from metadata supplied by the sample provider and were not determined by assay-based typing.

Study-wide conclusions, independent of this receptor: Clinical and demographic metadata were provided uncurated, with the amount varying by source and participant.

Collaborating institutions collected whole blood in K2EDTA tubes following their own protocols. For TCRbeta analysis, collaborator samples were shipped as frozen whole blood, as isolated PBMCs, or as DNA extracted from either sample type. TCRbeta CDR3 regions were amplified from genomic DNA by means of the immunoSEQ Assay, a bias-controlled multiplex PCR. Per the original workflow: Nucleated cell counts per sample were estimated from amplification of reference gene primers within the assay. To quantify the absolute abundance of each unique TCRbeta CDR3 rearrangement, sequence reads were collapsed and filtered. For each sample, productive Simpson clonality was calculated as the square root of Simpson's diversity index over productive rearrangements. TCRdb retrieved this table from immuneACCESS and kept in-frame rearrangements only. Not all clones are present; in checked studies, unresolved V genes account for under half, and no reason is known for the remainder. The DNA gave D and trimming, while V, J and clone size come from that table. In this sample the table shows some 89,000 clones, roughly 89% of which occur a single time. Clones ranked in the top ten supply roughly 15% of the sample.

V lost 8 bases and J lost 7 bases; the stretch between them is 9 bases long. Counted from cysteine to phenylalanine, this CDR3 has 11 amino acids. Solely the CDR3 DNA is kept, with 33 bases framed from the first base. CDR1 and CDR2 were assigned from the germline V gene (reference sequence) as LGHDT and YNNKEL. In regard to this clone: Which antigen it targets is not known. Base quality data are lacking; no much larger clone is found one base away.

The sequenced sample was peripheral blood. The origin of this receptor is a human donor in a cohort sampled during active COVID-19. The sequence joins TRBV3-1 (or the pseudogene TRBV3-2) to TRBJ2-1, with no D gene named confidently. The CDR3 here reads CASELSNEQFF. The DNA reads TGTGCCAGCGAACTCTCTAATGAGCAGTTCTTC.